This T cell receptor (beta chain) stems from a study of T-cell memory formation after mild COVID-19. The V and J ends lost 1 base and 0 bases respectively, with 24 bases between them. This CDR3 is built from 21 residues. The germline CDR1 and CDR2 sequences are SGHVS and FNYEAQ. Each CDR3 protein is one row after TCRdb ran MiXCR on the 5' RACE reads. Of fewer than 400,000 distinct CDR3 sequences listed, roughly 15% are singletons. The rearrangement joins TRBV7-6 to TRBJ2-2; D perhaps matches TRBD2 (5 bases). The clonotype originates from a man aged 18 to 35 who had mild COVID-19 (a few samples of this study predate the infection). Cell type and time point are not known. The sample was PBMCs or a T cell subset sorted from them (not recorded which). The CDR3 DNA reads TGTGCCAGCAGCTTAGTGATTCTTAGGCTAGCCCTCCCTACGAACACCGGGGAGCTGTTTTTT. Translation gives CASSLVILRLALPTNTGELFF. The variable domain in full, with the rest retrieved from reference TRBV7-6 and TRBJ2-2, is GAGVSQSPRYKVTKRGQDVALRCDPISGHVSLYWYRQALGQGPEFLTYFNYEAQQDKSGLPNDRFSAERPEGSISTLTIQRTEQRDSAMYRCASSLVILRLALPTNTGELFFGEGSRLTVL.